Each of the 13 T cell receptor beta chains below was sequenced from the same sample in a study of blood T cell repertoires in COVID-19. Some clones are missing from TCRdb's copy, which holds only in-frame ones; the method was immunoSEQ multiplex PCR. The sample has 300,000 to 350,000 clones, around 90% seen once. Sequences were obtained from PBMCs or T cells enriched from blood (not recorded which). The receptors here all came from a man aged 30 to 39 who had recovered from COVID-19.

The chain is built from TRBV12-5 and TRBJ1-2; 8 nucleotides agree with TRBD1. This CDR3 contains 14 residues. The germline gives CDR1 LGHNT, CDR2 FRNRAP. Trimming at V came to 6 bases and at J to 8 bases, leaving 11 bases not matched to a gene. CDR3 DNA: TGTGCTAGTGGGCCGGGACAGGCCCTCGGAGGCTACACCTTC. Translated, it gives CASGPGQALGGYTF. Full variable domain (remainder filled in from reference TRBV12-5 and TRBJ1-2): DARVTQTPRHKVTEMGQEVTMRCQPILGHNTVFWYRQTMMQGLELLAYFRNRAPLDDSGMPKDRFSAEMPDATLATLKIQPSEPRDSAVYFCASGPGQALGGYTFGSGTRLTVV.

The V call is TRBV29-1, the J call TRBJ2-7; the D gene is possibly TRBD1 (6 bases). Germline CDR1 is SQVTM and CDR2 is ANQGSEA. The CDR3 loop spans 11 amino acids. V was trimmed by 6 bases and J by 3 bases, leaving 9 bases between them. CDR3 region: CSVQGGYEQYF. The DNA for the CDR3 is TGCAGCGTCCAAGGGGGCTACGAGCAGTACTTC.

The chain joins TRBV28 to TRBJ1-5; 8 bases map to TRBD1. This CDR3 spans 18 amino acids. The V segment lost 2 bases and the J segment 2 bases; nucleotides outside the gene matches: 11. Germline V gene sequence: CDR1 MDHEN, CDR2 SYDVKM. In DNA form, the CDR3 reads TGTGCCAGCAGTTTAGCCCTGCAGACAGGGGCTGGCAATCAGCCCCAGCATTTT. It specifies CASSLALQTGAGNQPQHF.

The chain combines TRBV28 with TRBJ1-2, with TRBD1 as a possible D gene (5 bases). The CDR3 loop spans 13 amino acids. Germline assignment: CDR1 MDHEN and CDR2 SYDVKM. Trimming cost V 5 bases and J 6 bases, with 13 bases left between them. CDR3 nucleotide sequence: TGTGCCAGCAGTCCCAGCCAGGGAAATGGCTACACCTTC. Translation gives CASSPSQGNGYTF.

This clone was observed a few times. The chain employs TRBV5-6 and TRBJ1-1; 10 bases agree with TRBD1. CDR3 length: 16 residues. The V gene end was trimmed by 0 bases and the J gene end by 1 base; junction bases not matched to a gene: 3. The germline gives CDR1 SGHDT, CDR2 YYEEEE. The CDR3 sequence: CASSLGDRGWNTEAFF. The CDR3 DNA reads TGTGCCAGCAGCTTGGGGGACAGGGGTTGGAACACTGAAGCTTTCTTT. The full variable domain, its missing parts supplied by reference TRBV5-6 and TRBJ1-1, is DAGVTQSPTHLIKTRGQQVTLRCSPKSGHDTVSWYQQALGQGPQFIFQYYEEEERQRGNFPDRFSGHQFPNYSSELNVNALLLGDSALYLCASSLGDRGWNTEAFFGQGTRLTVV.

This chain connects TRBV10-3 to TRBJ2-1, with D possibly matching TRBD1 (6 bases). V was trimmed by 2 bases and J by 7 bases, leaving 15 bases between them. CDR1 and CDR2 (germline): ENHRY, SYGVKD. The CDR3 totals 15 residues. This chain's CDR3 is CAISERGRPGNEQFF. The CDR3 DNA follows: TGTGCCATCAGTGAGAGGGGGAGACCCGGGAATGAGCAGTTCTTC.

The chain is built from TRBV11-2 and TRBJ2-1; TRBD2 agrees at 11 bases. Germline V gene data show CDR1 as SGHAT and CDR2 as FQNNGV. The junction had 3 bases not matched to a gene; V was cut back by 5 bases and J by 3 bases. The CDR3 extends over 15 amino acids. The DNA for the CDR3 is TGTGCCAGCAGCGGACTAGCGGGTCACTACAATGAGCAGTTCTTC. This gives the protein CASSGLAGHYNEQFF.

The V and J genes are TRBV11-3 and TRBJ2-2, with a tentative D call TRBD1 (7 bases). This CDR3 has 17 residues. The germline V and J ends were trimmed by 4 bases and 5 bases, with 20 bases remaining between them. Germline V gene data show CDR1 as SGHNT and CDR2 as YENEEA. CDR3 protein: CASSYGQALAKTGELFF. CDR3 nucleotides: TGTGCCAGCAGCTACGGACAGGCACTAGCTAAAACCGGGGAGCTGTTTTTT. Full variable domain (outside the CDR3, taken from reference TRBV11-3 and TRBJ2-2): EAGVVQSPRYKIIEKKQPVAFWCNPISGHNTLYWYLQNLGQGPELLIRYENEEAVDDSQLPKDRFSAERLKGVDSTLKIQPAELGDSAVYLCASSYGQALAKTGELFFGEGSRLTVL.

Turning to this clone: One end of the junction is discordant with germline, which a read error may explain. This rearrangement joins TRBV20-1 to TRBJ2-7; a weak D match, TRBD2 (5 bases). Germline CDR1 is DFQATT and CDR2 is SNEGSKA (reference sequence). The CDR3 is 11 amino acids. CDR3 sequence: CSVRRTAEQYF. For the CDR3, the DNA is TGCAGTGTTAGACGGACTGCCGAGCAGTACTTC.

As for this clone: Other DNA sequences in this specimen translate into the identical CDR3. The rearrangement joins TRBV30 to TRBJ2-2; D not certain. The CDR3 is 13 amino acids. Trimming removed 3 bases from V and 3 bases from J, with 8 bases in between. Germline V lookup: CDR1 GTSNPN, CDR2 SVGIG (reference sequence). For the CDR3, the DNA is TGTGCCTGGAGCCGCGGCTACACCGGGGAGCTGTTTTTT. Its protein is CAWSRGYTGELFF.

CDR3 amino acids: CASSLLGTSLGEQYF. The CDR3 DNA reads TGTGCCAGCAGCCTTCTCGGGACATCCTTGGGGGAGCAGTACTTC. The chain carries TRBV7-9 and TRBJ2-7, with a possible D match to TRBD1 (6 bases). Germline values: CDR1 SEHNR, CDR2 FQNEAQ (reference sequence). Trimming removed 5 bases at V and 7 bases at J, with 21 bases between. The CDR3 is 15 amino acids.

This clone was seen just once. The V gene is TRBV2, the J gene TRBJ1-5; 8 bases are shared with TRBD1. This CDR3 region has 14 residues. Germline values: CDR1 SNHLY, CDR2 FYNNEI. The trim removed 5 bases at V and 7 bases at J, leaving 7 bases unmatched. CDR3 amino acids: CASSRGDRNQPQHF. The DNA for the CDR3 is TGTGCCAGCAGTCGGGGGGACAGGAACCAGCCCCAGCATTTT.

The rearrangement links TRBV7-9 to TRBJ2-7; perhaps TRBD1 as D (6 bases). This CDR3 contains 15 residues. V lost 1 base, J lost 3 bases, and 13 bases lay in between. Germline assignment: CDR1 SEHNR and CDR2 FQNEAQ (reference sequence). For the CDR3, the DNA is TGTGCCAGCAGCTTAGGGCGACAGGCAGTCTACGAGCAGTACTTC. Translating gives CASSLGRQAVYEQYF.